This T cell receptor (beta chain) was captured by sequencing in a study of T cell responses to AZD1222 COVID-19 vaccine. V was cut by 1 base and J by 4 bases, with 11 bases left in between. Germline V gene sequence: CDR1 SQVTM, CDR2 ANQGSEA. The CDR3 is 14 amino acids. Study-level findings and limits: Only a handful of AZD1222 recipients, six or seven in all, had baseline seropositivity. Unmutated regions of variants are reportedly targeted by nearly half of spike-specific TCRs. Spike-specific TCR breadth and depth went up after people got two AZD1222 doses. Donors, mostly white British, included more females; clonal diversity was possibly underestimated.

Method: immunoSEQ multiplex PCR; TCRdb's copy keeps in-frame clones and lacks some. The sample has around 150,000 clones; just under 95% are singletons. Turning to this clone: As yet, its antigen is unknown.

The V and J genes are TRBV29-1 and TRBJ2-1, with D uncertain. The source is an adult in good health. The starting material was peripheral blood, obtained on day 0 of AZD1222 vaccination. CDR3 protein: CSVEAGHPYNEQFF. The CDR3 nucleotides read TGCAGCGTTGAAGCTGGGCATCCATACAATGAGCAGTTCTTC.